A selection of T cell receptor beta chains follows, all from one sample in a study of blood T cell repertoires in COVID-19. TCRdb keeps only in-frame clones here, not all; method: immunoSEQ multiplex PCR. The data contain 75,000 to 95,000 clones, 80% to 90% of them singletons. The sample consisted of peripheral blood. The receptor set was obtained from a man aged 55-75 years with acute or convalescent COVID-19. The CDR3 runs from the conserved cysteine through the conserved F or W. D genes are given only for firm matches. For some rows the clone size is stated as once, few or many, or as a class when expanded; others skip it.

J gene: TRBJ1-6
V gene: TRBV27
D gene: NA
clone size: NA
CDR3 protein: CASSARQGSYNSPLHF
CDR3 DNA: TGTGCCAGCAGTGCTCGACAAGGTTCCTATAATTCACCCCTCCACTTT

J gene: TRBJ2-5
V gene: TRBV28
D gene: NA
clone size: NA
CDR3 protein: CASSLRPKLKETQYF
CDR3 DNA: TGTGCCAGCAGTTTAAGGCCGAAACTAAAAGAGACCCAGTACTTC

J gene: TRBJ1-1
V gene: TRBV18
D gene: TRBD1
clone size: many
CDR3 protein: CASSPSTGADTEAFF
CDR3 DNA: TGTGCCAGCTCACCTTCGACAGGGGCGGACACTGAAGCTTTCTTT

J gene: TRBJ2-5
V gene: TRBV9
D gene: TRBD1
clone size: NA
CDR3 protein: CASSVATETGGRQETQYF
CDR3 DNA: TGTGCCAGCAGCGTAGCTACGGAGACAGGGGGCCGTCAAGAGACCCAGTACTTC

J gene: TRBJ1-2
V gene: TRBV7-3
D gene: TRBD1
clone size: NA
CDR3 protein: CASSLAGTGGAGNGYTF
CDR3 DNA: TGTGCCAGCAGCTTAGCCGGGACAGGGGGCGCCGGGAATGGCTACACCTTC

J gene: TRBJ2-1
V gene: TRBV6-1
D gene: NA
clone size: NA
CDR3 protein: CASSDEAVSYNEQFF
CDR3 DNA: TGTGCCAGCAGTGATGAGGCGGTCTCCTACAATGAGCAGTTCTTC

J gene: TRBJ1-2
V gene: TRBV6-2/TRBV6-3
D gene: TRBD1
clone size: NA
CDR3 protein: CASSSTPGQGGIGGYTF
CDR3 DNA: TGTGCCAGCAGTTCCACCCCCGGACAGGGAGGCATAGGCGGCTACACCTTC

J gene: TRBJ1-2
V gene: TRBV29-1
D gene: NA
clone size: few
CDR3 protein: CSVGGARGYTF
CDR3 DNA: TGCAGCGTTGGTGGGGCGCGAGGCTACACCTTC

J gene: TRBJ2-7
V gene: TRBV9
D gene: NA
clone size: NA
CDR3 protein: CASSARDIVGYEQYF
CDR3 DNA: TGTGCCAGCAGCGCCCGGGACATAGTAGGCTACGAGCAGTACTTC

J gene: TRBJ1-2
V gene: TRBV6-2/TRBV6-3
D gene: TRBD1
clone size: NA
CDR3 protein: CASSYSGTGGSYGYTF
CDR3 DNA: TGTGCCAGCAGTTACTCCGGGACAGGGGGGAGCTATGGCTACACCTTC

J gene: TRBJ1-6
V gene: TRBV5-1
D gene: NA
clone size: NA
CDR3 protein: CASSRGDNSPLHF
CDR3 DNA: TGCGCCAGCTCGCGCGGAGATAATTCACCCCTCCACTTT

J gene: TRBJ2-1
V gene: TRBV7-9
D gene: TRBD1
clone size: NA
CDR3 protein: CAGDRGYNEQFF
CDR3 DNA: TGTGCCGGGGACAGGGGGTACAATGAGCAGTTCTTC

J gene: TRBJ2-5
V gene: TRBV30
D gene: TRBD1
clone size: NA
CDR3 protein: CAWNQGAGLQETQYF
CDR3 DNA: TGTGCCTGGAATCAGGGGGCGGGATTGCAGGAGACCCAGTACTTC

J gene: TRBJ1-4
V gene: TRBV29-1
D gene: TRBD1
clone size: NA
CDR3 protein: CSVQRSAGGEKLFF
CDR3 DNA: TGCAGCGTGCAGAGGTCGGCAGGGGGCGAAAAACTGTTTTTT

J gene: TRBJ1-1
V gene: TRBV9
D gene: NA
clone size: NA
CDR3 protein: CASSVDSGPMMNTEAFF
CDR3 DNA: TGTGCCAGCAGCGTAGATAGTGGGCCCATGATGAACACTGAAGCTTTCTTT

J gene: TRBJ1-4
V gene: TRBV5-6
D gene: NA
clone size: NA
CDR3 protein: CASSFRRVPNEKLFF
CDR3 DNA: TGTGCCAGCAGCTTTCGCAGGGTTCCTAATGAAAAACTGTTTTTT

J gene: TRBJ1-1
V gene: TRBV6-5
D gene: NA
clone size: NA
CDR3 protein: CASSSVATGGVTEAFF
CDR3 DNA: TGTGCCAGCAGTTCCGTCGCGACAGGAGGTGTCACTGAAGCTTTCTTT

J gene: TRBJ2-2
V gene: TRBV29-1
D gene: TRBD1
clone size: NA
CDR3 protein: CSVGQGIVGTGELFF
CDR3 DNA: TGCAGCGTTGGACAGGGGATTGTTGGCACCGGGGAGCTGTTTTTT

J gene: TRBJ2-5
V gene: TRBV6-5
D gene: TRBD1
clone size: NA
CDR3 protein: CASSFGTGQETQYF
CDR3 DNA: TGTGCCAGCAGTTTCGGGACAGGGCAAGAGACCCAGTACTTC

J gene: TRBJ1-1
V gene: TRBV12-5
D gene: NA
clone size: NA
CDR3 protein: CASERHLQEGRTFKRSTEAFF
CDR3 DNA: TGTGCTAGTGAGCGACACCTTCAAGAGGGCCGTACCTTCAAGAGATCCACTGAAGCTTTCTTT

J gene: TRBJ2-1
V gene: TRBV6-5
D gene: TRBD1
clone size: few
CDR3 protein: CASSYYRGQNNEQFF
CDR3 DNA: TGTGCCAGCAGTTACTACAGGGGTCAAAACAATGAGCAGTTCTTC

J gene: TRBJ2-2
V gene: TRBV6-5
D gene: TRBD1
clone size: NA
CDR3 protein: CASTRDRGRAGELFF
CDR3 DNA: TGTGCCAGCACTAGGGACAGGGGCCGTGCCGGGGAGCTGTTTTTT

J gene: TRBJ1-2
V gene: TRBV4-1
D gene: NA
clone size: NA
CDR3 protein: CASSHGGLYGYTF
CDR3 DNA: TGCGCCAGCAGCCATGGAGGGCTTTATGGCTACACCTTC

J gene: TRBJ2-5
V gene: TRBV24-1
D gene: NA
clone size: NA
CDR3 protein: CATSDLGRDQETQYF
CDR3 DNA: TGTGCCACCAGTGATTTGGGGCGGGATCAAGAGACCCAGTACTTC

J gene: TRBJ2-7
V gene: TRBV28
D gene: TRBD1
clone size: NA
CDR3 protein: CASHRGFSYEQYF
CDR3 DNA: TGTGCCAGTCACAGGGGGTTCTCCTACGAGCAGTACTTC

J gene: TRBJ1-2
V gene: TRBV2
D gene: NA
clone size: NA
CDR3 protein: CASSEVTGILVGYTF
CDR3 DNA: TGTGCCAGCAGTGAAGTCACAGGGATTCTAGTTGGCTACACCTTC

J gene: TRBJ1-4
V gene: TRBV14
D gene: TRBD1
clone size: NA
CDR3 protein: CASSPGDRVLGEKLFF
CDR3 DNA: TGTGCCAGCAGCCCGGGGGACAGGGTTCTAGGTGAAAAACTGTTTTTT

J gene: TRBJ1-1
V gene: TRBV5-4
D gene: NA
clone size: NA
CDR3 protein: CASSLVQGPFTEAFF
CDR3 DNA: TGTGCCAGCAGCTTGGTACAGGGTCCCTTCACTGAAGCTTTCTTT